This is a list of T cell receptor beta chains from one sample in a study of T cell repertoires in cytomegalovirus infection. TCRdb passed the reads through MiXCR, listing each CDR3 protein once. The sample consists of 310,000 or so distinct CDR3 sequences, roughly 25% of them appearing once. The sequenced material came from PBMCs. The receptors come from a human donor in good health (CMV status not recorded). Some clones in this sample may be carry-over from other donors' samples. Each CDR3 is given with its conserved first and last residue. The order of the fields is D gene, J gene, clone size, V gene, CDR3 protein, CDR3 DNA. The D gene is left open where the match is weak. Size values are once, few and many counts, or a class for expanded clones, and some rows have none.

.,TRBJ2-7,.,TRBV5-1,CASSLVLASSHEQYF,TGCGCCAGCAGCTTGGTATTAGCGAGTAGCCACGAGCAGTACTTC
TRBD2,TRBJ2-1,.,TRBV15,CATSRGGTGGSYNEQFF,TGTGCCACCAGCAGAGGGGGGACGGGAGGCTCCTACAATGAGCAGTTCTTC
TRBD2,TRBJ2-2,.,TRBV25-1,CASSEYAGGTNTGELFF,TGTGCCAGCAGTGAATATGCGGGGGGCACGAACACCGGGGAGCTGTTTTTT
.,TRBJ2-2,many,TRBV14,CASSPEVGISGELFF,TGTGCCAGCAGCCCCGAAGTGGGAATTAGCGGGGAGCTGTTTTTT
TRBD1,TRBJ2-7,few,TRBV6-6,CASNRGRGGEQYF,TGTGCCAGTAACAGGGGGCGCGGTGGAGAGCAGTACTTC
TRBD2,TRBJ2-1,.,TRBV6-4,CASSLGLAGLSEQFF,TGTGCCAGCAGCCTGGGACTAGCGGGATTAAGTGAGCAGTTCTTC
.,TRBJ1-4,many,TRBV7-2,CASSLGGGLDQKLFF,TGTGCCAGCAGCTTAGGTGGCGGGCTTGACCAAAAACTGTTTTTT
.,TRBJ2-1,few,TRBV28,CATSLGGSYNEQFF,TGTGCCACCTCGTTGGGAGGCTCCTACAATGAGCAGTTCTTC
.,TRBJ1-1,.,TRBV28,CASRPGTPKMNTEAFF,TGTGCCAGCAGACCCGGGACACCCAAAATGAACACTGAAGCTTTCTTT
TRBD2,TRBJ2-5,few,TRBV9,CASSPGTSGSRRETQYF,TGTGCCAGCAGCCCAGGCACTAGCGGGAGTCGGAGGGAGACCCAGTACTTC
.,TRBJ1-5,.,TRBV20-1,CSARGQDGNQPQHF,TGCAGTGCTAGAGGACAAGACGGCAATCAGCCCCAGCATTTT
.,TRBJ1-5,.,TRBV7-2,CASSLSTGFANQPQRF,TGTGCCAGCAGCTTATCAACAGGGTTTGCTAATCAGCCCCAGCGTTTT
.,TRBJ2-1,.,TRBV24-1,CATSRGSGSYNEQFF,TGTGCCACCAGTCGAGGTAGCGGCTCCTACAATGAGCAGTTCTTC
.,TRBJ1-2,few,TRBV11-2,CASSLDPTGGYGYTF,TGTGCCAGCAGCTTAGATCCAACTGGCGGTTATGGCTACACCTTC
TRBD1,TRBJ1-1,few,TRBV7-9,CASSIGQAFTEAFF,TGTGCCAGCAGCATTGGACAGGCTTTCACTGAAGCTTTCTTT
.,TRBJ1-2,many,TRBV29-1,CSVEGGYTF,TGCAGCGTAGAGGGTGGCTACACCTTC
.,TRBJ2-3,.,TRBV10-3,CAISRSTGATDTQYF,TGTGCCATCAGTCGTTCGACGGGAGCCACAGATACGCAGTATTTT
.,TRBJ1-5,.,TRBV2,CASRVDGISNQPQHF,TGTGCCAGCAGGGTGGACGGGATTAGCAATCAGCCCCAGCATTTT
TRBD1,TRBJ1-2,few,TRBV24-1,CATSVDGQGAGYTF,TGTGCCACCAGTGTCGATGGACAGGGAGCTGGCTACACCTTC
.,TRBJ2-7,.,TRBV27,CASSDRGISYEQYF,TGTGCCAGCAGTGATCGGGGGATCTCCTACGAGCAGTACTTC
.,TRBJ2-1,.,TRBV28,CASGLILHNNEQFF,TGTGCCAGCGGACTCATCCTACATAACAATGAGCAGTTCTTC
.,TRBJ2-1,.,TRBV14,CASSQELDNEQFF,TGTGCCAGCAGCCAAGAGTTAGACAATGAGCAGTTCTTC
TRBD1,TRBJ1-2,many,TRBV7-2,CASSLESGQPNYGYTF,TGTGCCAGCAGCTTAGAATCGGGACAGCCTAACTATGGCTACACCTTC
.,TRBJ2-3,.,TRBV6-2/TRBV6-3,CASSYRNTDTQYF,TGTGCCAGCAGTTACCGGAACACAGATACGCAGTATTTT
.,TRBJ1-4,.,TRBV28,CASSDAEGPNEKLFF,TGTGCCAGCAGCGACGCTGAGGGACCGAATGAAAAACTGTTTTTT
.,TRBJ1-6,many,TRBV3-1,CASSRRQANSPLHF,TGTGCCAGCAGCCGGAGGCAGGCTAATTCACCCCTCCACTTT
.,TRBJ1-5,few,TRBV28,CASFQGNQPQHF,TGTGCCAGCTTCCAGGGGAATCAGCCCCAGCATTTT
.,TRBJ2-7,.,TRBV2,CASLGAYEQYF,TGTGCCAGCCTTGGGGCATACGAGCAGTACTTC
.,TRBJ2-2,many,TRBV7-8,CASSLGVVYTGELFF,TGTGCCAGCAGCTTAGGAGTAGTATACACCGGGGAGCTGTTTTTT
.,TRBJ2-7,few,TRBV19,CASSPDSRPTEQYF,TGTGCCAGTAGCCCCGACAGTAGGCCCACCGAGCAGTACTTC
TRBD1,TRBJ2-5,.,TRBV7-2,CASSEGQGQETQYF,TGTGCCAGCAGCGAAGGACAGGGACAAGAGACCCAGTACTTC
.,TRBJ2-1,many,TRBV28,CASSFGGTYNEQFF,TGTGCCAGCAGTTTCGGGGGCACATACAATGAGCAGTTCTTC
TRBD2,TRBJ2-1,.,TRBV5-4,CASSRQREGPLEQFF,TGTGCCAGCAGCCGCCAGCGGGAGGGCCCCTTGGAGCAGTTCTTC
.,TRBJ2-5,.,TRBV7-9,CASSLKIGAVVETQYF,TGTGCCAGCAGCCTAAAGATAGGGGCAGTCGTAGAGACCCAGTACTTC
.,TRBJ1-2,.,TRBV20-1,CSARDMRRKSYGYTF,TGCAGTGCTAGAGATATGCGCAGGAAGTCCTATGGCTACACCTTC
.,TRBJ1-1,many,TRBV7-2,CANQLRANTEAFF,TGTGCCAACCAGTTGAGGGCGAACACTGAAGCTTTCTTT
TRBD2,TRBJ2-2,few,TRBV15,CATSRLGTSGRAVTGELFF,TGTGCCACCAGCAGACTCGGGACTAGCGGGAGGGCCGTCACCGGGGAGCTGTTTTTT
.,TRBJ1-5,few,TRBV19,CASSMDGRNQPQHF,TGTGCCAGTAGTATGGATGGCAGAAATCAGCCCCAGCATTTT
TRBD2,TRBJ2-3,few,TRBV7-2,CASRGAGTSTDTQYF,TGTGCCAGCAGGGGAGCGGGAACTAGCACAGATACGCAGTATTTT
.,TRBJ1-1,.,TRBV20-1,CSASPTGTEAFF,TGCAGTGCTAGCCCAACGGGCACTGAAGCTTTCTTT
.,TRBJ1-2,many,TRBV11-2,CASSLTDKTFNYGYTF,TGTGCCAGCAGCTTAACGGACAAAACATTTAACTATGGCTACACCTTC
.,TRBJ2-6,many,TRBV28,CASSLPGANVLTF,TGTGCCAGCAGTTTACCTGGGGCCAACGTCCTGACTTTC
TRBD2,TRBJ2-3,.,TRBV7-2,CASSSGLAGGTDTQYF,TGTGCCAGCAGCTCAGGACTAGCGGGGGGCACAGATACGCAGTATTTT
.,TRBJ2-7,.,TRBV6-2/TRBV6-3,CASSLQGSTYEQYF,TGTGCCAGCAGTCTACAGGGTTCGACCTACGAGCAGTACTTC
TRBD2,TRBJ2-6,.,TRBV6-1,CASKGGVSGANVLTF,TGTGCCAGCAAGGGAGGGGTCTCTGGGGCCAACGTCCTGACTTTC
.,TRBJ1-2,few,TRBV20-1,CSAGRTDFDYGYTF,TGCAGTGCTGGCAGGACGGACTTCGACTATGGCTACACCTTC
.,TRBJ2-5,.,TRBV7-6,CASSLVADQETQYF,TGTGCCAGCAGCTTAGTGGCGGACCAAGAGACCCAGTACTTC
.,TRBJ2-7,.,TRBV20-1,CSANLHLYEQYF,TGCAGTGCTAATTTACACCTCTACGAGCAGTACTTC